These 10 T cell receptor beta chains were all obtained from the same sample, sequenced in a study of CD8+ T cells in alopecia areata. As the sequencing template, cDNA was produced by extracting RNA and reverse transcribing it. TCRdb's table, derived via immunoSEQ multiplex PCR, lists solely in-frame clones and lacks some. Found here are some 110,000 clones, around three fifths of them singletons; the top ten hold roughly an eighth. Treatment here: oral pan-JAK inhibitor, 5-10 mg twice daily. This sample comprised CD8+ T cells sorted from blood, obtained at week 24, from a patient treated with tofacitinib. The receptors stem from a human donor with alopecia areata.

This chain connects TRBV4-3 to TRBJ1-2; possibly TRBD1 for D (6 bases). The CDR3 extends over 13 amino acids. Trimming took 1 base from V and 4 from J, leaving 7 bases between them. Germline V gives CDR1 LGHNA, CDR2 YSLEER. The CDR3 bases are TGCGCCAGCAGCCAAGGGACAGCCTATGGCTACACCTTC. Encoded protein: CASSQGTAYGYTF.

J is TRBJ1-6 and V is TRBV5-6; D is uncertain. CDR1 is SGHDT, CDR2 YYEEEE, per germline. V was shortened by 0 bases and J by 0 bases, with 7 bases between the two germline ends. The CDR3 extends over 16 amino acids. The CDR3 nucleotides are TGTGCCAGCAGCTTGGGAGGAAGCTCCTATAATTCACCCCTCCACTTT. This codes for CASSLGGSSYNSPLHF.

The rearrangement uses TRBV6-4 and TRBJ2-2, with TRBD2 as a possible D gene (5 bases). The length of the CDR3 is 14 residues. Germline V CDR1 and CDR2: MRHNA, SNTAGT. With 7 bases removed from V and 3 bases from J, the gap between germline ends came to 12 bases. CDR3 in DNA: TGTGCCAGCACCCACTCAGCGGACACCGGGGAGCTGTTTTTT. As protein: CASTHSADTGELFF.

The chain joins TRBV9 to TRBJ2-3; the match to TRBD1 covers 9 bases. V trimming: 0 bases; J trimming: 1 base; junction bases outside the gene matches: 3. Germline values: CDR1 SGDLS, CDR2 YYNGEE. The CDR3 runs to 16 residues. CDR3 in amino acids: CASSVETGGGTDTQYF. CDR3 DNA sequence: TGTGCCAGCAGCGTAGAGACAGGGGGAGGCACAGATACGCAGTATTTT.

The rearrangement links TRBV29-1 to TRBJ1-2, with D unclear. Germline V gene data show CDR1 as SQVTM and CDR2 as ANQGSEA. The V end lost 3 bases, the J end lost 4 bases, and 9 bases lay between the germline ends. The CDR3 consists of 12 residues. The CDR3 coding sequence is TGCAGCGTTGACCGGGGAATCTATGGCTACACCTTC. Translation gives CSVDRGIYGYTF.

The V and J genes are TRBV7-6 and TRBJ2-2, with TRBD1 matching over 7 bases. This CDR3 region has 14 residues. The trim removed 10 bases at V and 3 bases at J, leaving 8 bases unmatched. The germline V gene encodes CDR1 SGHVS and CDR2 FNYEAQ. The CDR3 DNA reads as TGTGCCACAAGACAGGGTCCGGACACCGGGGAGCTGTTTTTT. Protein: CATRQGPDTGELFF.

V and J are TRBV11-3 and TRBJ2-7, with 7 nucleotides matching TRBD2. V was clipped by 5 bases and J by 5 bases; unmatched bases: 6. This CDR3 comprises 13 residues. Germline CDR1 is SGHNT and CDR2 is YENEEA. The CDR3 loop reads CASSLPGRDEQYF. The DNA for the CDR3 is TGTGCCAGCAGCCTCCCTGGGAGGGACGAGCAGTACTTC.

As concerns this clone: Distinct nucleotide sequences in the sample also encode this CDR3. The chain uses TRBV6-5 and TRBJ2-2; D might be TRBD1 (6 bases). Germline V lookup: CDR1 MNHEY, CDR2 SVGAGI. The CDR3 is made up of 14 amino acids. Trimming shortened V by 5 bases and J by 3 bases, and 10 bases separated the two germline ends. The CDR3 sequence is CASSEQGDTGELFF. The CDR3 DNA reads TGTGCCAGCAGTGAACAGGGAGACACCGGGGAGCTGTTTTTT.

This chain joins TRBV4-1 and TRBJ1-5; TRBD1 matches at 7 bases. The CDR3 spans 15 residues. Germline V gives CDR1 MGHRA, CDR2 YSYEKL. V was clipped by 1 base and J by 5 bases; unmatched bases: 5. The chain's CDR3 is CASSQVGTEDQPQHF. The CDR3 coding sequence is TGCGCCAGCAGCCAAGTGGGGACAGAGGATCAGCCCCAGCATTTT.

This chain connects TRBV27 to TRBJ1-1; 12 nucleotides agree with TRBD1. The CDR3 totals 15 residues. CDR1 is MNHEY and CDR2 is SMNVEV in the germline V gene (reference sequence). V gave up 6 bases and J gave up 5 bases; unmatched junction bases: 7. The CDR3 sequence is CASRTGQGAGTEAFF. CDR3 sequence (DNA): TGTGCCAGCAGGACGGGACAGGGGGCCGGTACTGAAGCTTTCTTT.